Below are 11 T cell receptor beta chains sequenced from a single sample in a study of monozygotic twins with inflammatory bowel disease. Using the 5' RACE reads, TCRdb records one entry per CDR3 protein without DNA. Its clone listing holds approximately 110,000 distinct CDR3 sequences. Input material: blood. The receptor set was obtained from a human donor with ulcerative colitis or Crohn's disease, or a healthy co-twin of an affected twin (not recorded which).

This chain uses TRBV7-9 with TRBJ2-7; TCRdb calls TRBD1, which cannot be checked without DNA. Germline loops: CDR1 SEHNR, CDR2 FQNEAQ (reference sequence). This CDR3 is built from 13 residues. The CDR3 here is CASSGTVNYEQYF.

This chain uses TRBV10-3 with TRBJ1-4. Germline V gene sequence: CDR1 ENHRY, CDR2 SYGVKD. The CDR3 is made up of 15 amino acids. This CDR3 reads CAISERAGLNEKLFF.

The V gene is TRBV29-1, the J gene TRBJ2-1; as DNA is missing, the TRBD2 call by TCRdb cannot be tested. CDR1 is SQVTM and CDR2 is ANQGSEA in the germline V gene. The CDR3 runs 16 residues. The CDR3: CSLGAGAGFGYNEQFF.

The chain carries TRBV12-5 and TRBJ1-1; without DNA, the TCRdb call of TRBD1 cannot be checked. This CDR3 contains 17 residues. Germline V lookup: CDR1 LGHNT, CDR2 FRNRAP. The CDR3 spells CASGLGRGRGVSTEAFF.

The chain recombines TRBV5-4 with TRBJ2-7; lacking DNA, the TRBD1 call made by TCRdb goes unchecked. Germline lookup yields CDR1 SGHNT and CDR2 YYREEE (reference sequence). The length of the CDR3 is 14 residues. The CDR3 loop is CASSLSGQYYEQYF. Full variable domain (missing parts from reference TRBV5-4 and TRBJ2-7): ETGVTQSPTHLIKTRGQQVTLRCSSQSGHNTVSWYQQALGQGPQFIFQYYREEENGRGNFPPRFSGLQFPNYSSELNVNALELDDSALYLCASSLSGQYYEQYFGPGTRLTVT.

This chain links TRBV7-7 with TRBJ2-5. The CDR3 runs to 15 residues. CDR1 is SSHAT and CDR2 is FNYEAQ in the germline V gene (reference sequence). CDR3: CASSPLSTLGETQYF.

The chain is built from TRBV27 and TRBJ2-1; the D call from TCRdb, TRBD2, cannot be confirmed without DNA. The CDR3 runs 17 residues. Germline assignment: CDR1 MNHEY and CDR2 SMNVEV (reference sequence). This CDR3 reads CASTLLSGASSYNEQFF.

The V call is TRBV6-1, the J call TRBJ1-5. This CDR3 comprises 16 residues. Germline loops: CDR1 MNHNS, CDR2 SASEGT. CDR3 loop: CASRPLTAYSNQPQHF.

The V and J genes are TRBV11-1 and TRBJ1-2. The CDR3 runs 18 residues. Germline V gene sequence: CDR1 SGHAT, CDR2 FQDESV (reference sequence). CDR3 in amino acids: CASSLGSGGRSRNYGYTF.

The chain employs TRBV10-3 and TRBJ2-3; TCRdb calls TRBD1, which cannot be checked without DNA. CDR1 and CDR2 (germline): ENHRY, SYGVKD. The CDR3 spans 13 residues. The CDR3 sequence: CAIRAGPEDTQYF.

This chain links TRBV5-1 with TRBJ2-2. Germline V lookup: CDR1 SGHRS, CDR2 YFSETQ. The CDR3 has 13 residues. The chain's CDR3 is CASSLIATGELFF.